These T cell receptor beta chains were read from a single sample in a study of T cells in Graves' hyperthyroidism and ophthalmopathy. TCRdb analysed the multiplex PCR reads with MiXCR anew, one entry per CDR3 protein. The sample consists of hundreds of thousands of distinct CDR3 sequences, 14% of them appearing once. Sequencing was carried out using blood. These TCRs come from a woman aged 18-29 years with Graves' hyperthyroidism. Both conserved end residues are part of each CDR3. A D gene is named only where the DNA matches it firmly. Clone size appears in some rows only: once, few, many, or a class for an expanded clone.

TRBD2	TRBV19	-	TRBJ2-1	TGTGCCAGTAGTATTGGAGCGGGACCGTTCGATGAGCAGTTCTTC	CASSIGAGPFDEQFF
-	TRBV20-1	few	TRBJ1-1	TGCAGTGCTTTAACAGGGATCCCTGAAGCTTTCTTT	CSALTGIPEAFF
-	TRBV2	-	TRBJ2-2	TGTGCCAGCAGTGGGACGACGAACACCGGGGGGCTGTTTTTT	CASSGTTNTGGLFF
TRBD2	TRBV4-2	-	TRBJ2-1	TGTGCCAGCAGCCAAGCCGGGACTAGCGGGCACAATGAGCAGTTCTTC	CASSQAGTSGHNEQFF
-	TRBV20-1	many	TRBJ2-3	TGCAGTGCTTTTAGAGCGGATTCAGATACGCAGTATTTT	CSAFRADSDTQYF
TRBD2	TRBV20-1	few	TRBJ2-3	TGCAGTGCTCGCCGGACTAGCCGGGATACGCAGTATTTT	CSARRTSRDTQYF
-	TRBV2	-	TRBJ2-5	TGTGCCAGCGCCTCTTTACCAGAGACCCAGTACTTC	CASASLPETQYF
-	TRBV28	few	TRBJ1-6	TGTGCCAGCAGTTATAGACAGACTGGTTCCTATAATTCACCCCTCCACTTT	CASSYRQTGSYNSPLHF
-	TRBV11-2	many	TRBJ2-1	TGTGCCAGCAGCTCTACCCCCTACAATGAGCAGTTCTTC	CASSSTPYNEQFF
TRBD1	TRBV2	-	TRBJ2-7	TGTGCCAGCAGGCAAATACAGGGGGCCGACTACGAGCGGTACTTC	CASRQIQGADYERYF
TRBD1	TRBV6-5	few	TRBJ1-4	TGTGCCAGCAGTTACCGAAGAGGGACAGCACCGAATGAAAAACTGTTTTTT	CASSYRRGTAPNEKLFF
TRBD1	TRBV30	many	TRBJ1-2	TGTGCCTGGAGTGTCGACAGGGTAGTAGGCTACACCTTC	CAWSVDRVVGYTF
-	TRBV7-9	-	TRBJ2-1	TGTGCCAGCAGCTTAGATTATTTGATAGTTGGGACTCTAAATGAGCAGTTCTTC	CASSLDYLIVGTLNEQFF
TRBD2	TRBV10-2	few	TRBJ2-3	TGCGCCAGCAGACGGGGACTAGCGGGAGCAGATACGCAGTATTTT	CASRRGLAGADTQYF
-	TRBV20-1	many	TRBJ2-1	TGCAGTGCTAGAGCACTAGATAGCTACTACAATGAGCAGTTCTTC	CSARALDSYYNEQFF
-	TRBV5-1	many	TRBJ2-1	TGCGCCAGCAGCTTGATCATGAGGGACAATGAGCAGTTCTTC	CASSLIMRDNEQFF
TRBD2	TRBV19	few	TRBJ2-1	TGTGCCAGTAAAACGGGACTAGCGGGAGGTGAGCAGTTCTTC	CASKTGLAGGEQFF
-	TRBV6-1	many	TRBJ1-2	TGTGCCAGCAGTGCATCATCGGGGAGCTATGGCTACACCTTC	CASSASSGSYGYTF
-	TRBV10-3	few	TRBJ2-3	TGTGCCATCAGTGAGCAACCGACAGATACGCAGTATTTT	CAISEQPTDTQYF
TRBD2	TRBV3-1	-	TRBJ2-1	TGTGCCAGCAGTCTTACCGGGACTAGCGGATACAATGAGCAGTTCTTC	CASSLTGTSGYNEQFF
-	TRBV15	many	TRBJ1-5	TGTGCCACCAGCAGAGATGGGCCCGGATACCAGCATTTT	CATSRDGPGYQHF
-	TRBV27	many	TRBJ1-1	TGTGCCAGCAGTGGGACTGAAGCTTTCTTT	CASSGTEAFF